This is a list of T cell receptor beta chains from one sample in a study of vaccination effects on CD4 cells after COVID-19. The method was immunoSEQ multiplex PCR; TCRdb's version includes in-frame clones alone and lacks a portion of them. The profile covers just over 55,000 clones, with 78% appearing a single time and 3.5% to 5% taken by the ten largest. Their cognate antigens are unknown. Sequencing was performed on CD4+ T cells from PBMCs cultured without peptide, taken after COVID-19 vaccination. These receptors all stem from a human donor who received a COVID-19 vaccine. CDR3s include the opening cysteine and the closing phenylalanine or tryptophan. D genes are given only for firm matches. Not all rows give a size; the values are once, few, many and, for expanded clones, a class.

d_call clone_size j_call v_call cdr3_nt cdr3_aa
TRBD1 . TRBJ1-2 TRBV12-3/TRBV12-4 TGTGCCAGCAGTTTGGACAGGAGAGGCTACACCTTC CASSLDRRGYTF
TRBD1 . TRBJ2-5 TRBV27 TGTGCCAGCAGACAGGGGTTAGAGACCCAGTACTTC CASRQGLETQYF
TRBD1 . TRBJ1-1 TRBV19 TGTGCCAGTAGCATTGTGGACAGGGACTCCACTGAAGCTTTCTTT CASSIVDRDSTEAFF
TRBD1 . TRBJ1-2 TRBV7-9 TGTGCCAGCAGCCGGGGACAGTTAGGCTACACCTTC CASSRGQLGYTF
. . TRBJ2-3 TRBV5-4 TGTGCCAGCAGCTTGAAGTACACAGATACGCAGTATTTT CASSLKYTDTQYF
. . TRBJ1-6 TRBV19 TGTGCCAGTAGGACCCGGGACGGTAATTCACCCCTCCACTTT CASRTRDGNSPLHF
. . TRBJ2-2 TRBV12-3/TRBV12-4 TGTGCCAGAACCCGGAATACGGTCGGGGAGCTGTTTTTT CARTRNTVGELFF
TRBD2 . TRBJ2-2 TRBV28 TGTGCCAGCAGTTTAGGGACTAGCCCGTACACCGGGGAGCTGTTTTTT CASSLGTSPYTGELFF
. . TRBJ2-5 TRBV3-1/TRBV3-2 TGTGCCAGCAGCCAAGAAGCAAGGGGCCAAGAGACCCAGTACTTC CASSQEARGQETQYF
. . TRBJ1-3 TRBV6-5 TGTGCCAGCAGCTCCGGTGAAAACACCATATATTTT CASSSGENTIYF
. . TRBJ1-4 TRBV18 TGTGCCAGCTCACAGGGCGGCTCCGAAAAACTGTTTTTT CASSQGGSEKLFF
TRBD2 once TRBJ2-1 TRBV15 TGTGCCACCAGCAGAGAACTAGCGGGTAGCTCCTACAATGAGCAGTTCTTC CATSRELAGSSYNEQFF
. . TRBJ1-6 TRBV5-1 TGCGCCAGCAGCTTGGCACAGCAGTATAATTCACCCCTCCACTTT CASSLAQQYNSPLHF
TRBD2 . TRBJ2-7 TRBV13 TGTGCCAGCAGCCACTCTGGGCGGACTAGCGCGGGGCTCGAGCAGTACTTC CASSHSGRTSAGLEQYF
. . TRBJ2-5 TRBV18 TGTGCCAGCTCACCTAACCGAAAACAGGTTCAAGAGACCCAGTACTTC CASSPNRKQVQETQYF
. . TRBJ1-1 TRBV18 TGTGCCAGCTCACCAGAGTCCGTGAAGAACACTGAAGCTTTCTTT CASSPESVKNTEAFF
. . TRBJ2-3 TRBV4-1 TGCGCCAGCAGCCAAACCCCTTTCGCGTCTGGCACAGATACGCAGTATTTT CASSQTPFASGTDTQYF
TRBD1 . TRBJ1-2 TRBV19 TGTGCCAGTAGTATACGACAGGGGCACCCATATGGCTACACCTTC CASSIRQGHPYGYTF
. . TRBJ2-1 TRBV5-1 TGCGCCAGCAGCTCGAATGCCCTTAACAATGAGCAGTTCTTC CASSSNALNNEQFF
TRBD1 . TRBJ2-5 TRBV10-3 TGTGCCATCAGTAGGGACAGGGAGGGGACCCAGTACTTC CAISRDREGTQYF